This T cell receptor (beta chain) is from a study of cytomegalovirus exposure and HLA in healthy donors (TCRdb year 2017). Describing the broader study: An earlier analysis of several hundred of the donors reported 250 to 300 Gb of sequence data and around 110 million unique TCR beta sequences from about 180 million T cells. The study used immunosequencing to profile the T cell repertoires of under 700 subjects and linked those repertoires to cytomegalovirus serostatus. Donor age, sex, ethnicity and CMV serostatus were collected together with the repertoire data. Among approximately 370 genotyped donors of the cohort, an average of roughly 230,000 unique TCR beta nucleotide sequences was sequenced per donor, of which roughly 17% were non-productive. About 280 gigabases of sequencing data and approximately 92 million unique TCR sequences made up an early release that covered roughly 670 HLA-typed donors. A later analysis re-analyzed previously published TCR beta repertoires from approximately 670 donors and added high-resolution HLA genotyping to study TCR occurrence patterns. To decide whether each TCR beta V gene segment behaved as functional or pseudogenic, an earlier analysis of some 600 of the donors relied on high-throughput TCR beta sequencing. Class I and class II HLA loci were covered by the typing at four-digit resolution. Along with the approximately 650-subject first cohort, a separate validation cohort of over a hundred different subjects was used. All discovery cohort repertoires had been generated using a single sequencing platform. To predict cytomegalovirus infection status, the study combined high-throughput TCR immunosequencing, statistical association of individual TCRs with disease status, and machine learning. In a later genetic analysis, genome-wide SNP genotypes for about 55% of the roughly 670 donors were used, and that subset was treated as a discovery cohort. Because of strong linkage in the cohort, five DR-DQ haplotypes were treated as single units for association and clustering. The later analysis used no new phenotypic data to find candidate immune exposures, relying instead on TCR beta sequences and their occurrence across donors. The study was designed to test whether signatures of past pathogen exposure could be identified by cataloging public T cell receptors. Of the roughly 400 genotyped donors, roughly 76% were placed in the genetic ancestry cluster associated with self-reported Caucasian donors. The number of typed donors differed by locus: roughly 620-640 for A, B, C, DRB1 and DQB1; 500 to 550 for DQA1; some 610 for DPA1; and about 450 for DPB1. Broad study findings and their caveats: A later analysis found that most CMV-associated TCR beta chains appeared HLA-restricted, with HLA associations seemingly driven largely by CMV exposure. The authors suggested that the approach could potentially be generalized to other disease states and immunological phenotypes. Some IMGT-functional V segments, including TRBV6-2 and TRBV6-3, could not be distinguished by the 87-base-pair reads and were therefore excluded. Most TCR sequences were observed very rarely across donors, whereas some public TCRs were present in many individuals. When HLA alleles, especially DR and DQ, strongly co-occurred, attributing TCR associations to individual alleles was difficult. The earlier analysis of about 600 of the donors excluded about 16 rarely observed V segments, including chromosome 9 orphons, because counts were too low. For the cohort, immune exposure information was limited to CMV serostatus. This cohort had only TCR beta chains sequenced, and the lack of alpha or paired-chain data limited which features could be detected. A few of the identified cytomegalovirus-associated TCR beta chains were confirmed in vitro to be specific for cytomegalovirus antigens. According to a later analysis, TCR association rates differed among HLA loci, with DRB1 alleles showing the most associated TCRs and HLA-C alleles showing the fewest. Correlated functional status among segregating V segments might be attributable to linkage disequilibrium, but an unknown experimental factor could not be ruled out. Sequencing depth was assumed to be roughly uniform across donors in the presence/absence analyses, though that assumption may not hold. V-gene and J-gene trimming of TCR beta chains was associated with a missense DCLRE1C variant in a later genetic analysis, and the association was replicated in an independent cohort. Compared with equally common non-associated chains, HLA-associated TCR beta chains in a later analysis were more clonally expanded and had lower generation probabilities. According to a later analysis, parvovirus B19, influenza, CMV and Epstein-Barr virus appeared linked to several top co-occurrence clusters. A group of highly shared sequence variants was considered likely to be a technical artifact of the sequencing pipeline. Because HLA typing was missing for some donors at each locus, association tests included only the typed subset. The classifier was reported to diagnose cytomegalovirus status with high specificity and sensitivity in both the original and validation cohorts. The study listed over 150 TCR beta chains as associated with cytomegalovirus. Specific HLA alleles were associated with 15,000 to 20,000 TCR beta sequences at a false discovery rate of 0.05 in a later analysis. In an earlier analysis of some 540 of the donors, most TCR beta V segments appeared in productive rearrangements about 90% or about 30% of the time, broadly matching IMGT annotations. A later genetic analysis reported fewer N-insertions in productive TCRs among donors in an Asian-associated ancestry cluster than the roughly 690-donor mean. A further reported finding was that TCR beta sequences accurately predicted the HLA-A and HLA-B alleles for most subjects in the first cohort.

The cohort was made up of about 670 healthy bone marrow donors. Cohort members were all nominally healthy when sampled, although unrecorded immune exposures were likely present. The donor was CMV seronegative and was included in the group of a few hundred seronegative cohort members. A peripheral blood sample was collected from each donor, and TCR beta sequencing was performed on peripheral blood mononuclear cells. Genomic DNA extraction from the blood cell samples was performed with the Qiagen DNeasy Blood Extraction Kit. This clone was counted once. The target of this receptor is not known. No much larger clone exists at a distance of one base, and base qualities are not known. Clipping removes 7 bases from V and 5 bases from J, with 14 as the unmatched junction base count. The germline V gene (reference sequence) sets CDR1 to SEHNR and CDR2 to FQNEAQ. Measured from the cysteine to the phenylalanine, the CDR3 is 16 residues long. The only DNA kept is the CDR3, 48 bases in frame from the first base.

The library was made by the immunoSEQ multiplex PCR assay. For the multiplex PCR, a mixture combining 60 forward primers for TCR Vbeta segments and 13 reverse primers for TCR Jbeta segments was used. The CDR3 region of rearranged TCR beta genes was amplified from genomic DNA with a multiplex PCR assay. Amplified TCR beta libraries were sequenced as 87-base-pair reads on the Illumina HiSeq System. The original methods were these. A later analysis tallied around 87 million unique TCR beta chains across the approximately 670 repertoires, and about 10 million of those chains were shared by two or more donors. To remove PCR and sequencing errors, raw reads were error-corrected and collapsed into unique sequences using a nearest-neighbor algorithm that merged closely related sequences. V, D and J gene segments were assigned by aligning CDR3 sequences to IMGT reference sequences. For a sequence to be retained, a match of at least six nucleotides was required to both a V gene segment and a J gene segment. Rearrangements were classified as productive when the CDR3 lacked stop codons and remained in frame with V and J, and all other rearrangements were classified as non-productive. Following IMGT convention, CDR3 was defined as the stretch from the second conserved V-encoded cysteine to the conserved J-encoded phenylalanine. Sequences without an unambiguous match to a single V gene segment were excluded from the earlier analysis of 587 of the donors. An earlier analysis of 500 to 700 of the donors classified V segments as functional when productive rearrangements were above 56.7% and as segregating when the standard deviation between donors was above 5%. A statistical classification framework was developed to diagnose cytomegalovirus status using the catalog of TCR beta chain sequences. In a later analysis, V and J genes were assigned by comparing TCR nucleotide sequences against IMGT/GENE-DB human TR gene sequences. In a later analysis, CDR3 sequences and most-parsimonious VDJ recombination scenarios were assigned using the TCRdist pipeline. In a later analysis, each TCR beta chain was defined by its CDR3 amino acid sequence together with its V-gene family, and reads without a unique V-gene family were excluded. To address suspected cross-contamination and a sequencing artifact, a later analysis removed 592 highly shared, low-generation-probability nucleotide sequences. For each public chain, a later analysis derived a clonal expansion index from normalized ranks of inferred template counts within each repertoire. Generation probabilities in a later analysis came from a VDJ recombination model fitted to out-of-frame rearrangements, and those results were checked against IGoR. Hypergeometric tests were used in a later analysis to score TCR-TCR, TCR-HLA and TCR-CMV co-occurrence, with a repertoire-size bias correction applied to the TCR pairs. False discovery rates were estimated in a later analysis by permuting HLA or CMV assignments 20 times. In a later analysis, co-occurring TCRs were grouped with DBSCAN, and TCRdist sequence similarity was added when clustering was performed within HLA-allele-positive subsets. Repertoires with fewer than 30,000 or more than 120,000 public chains, plus five repertoires with anomalous nucleotide sharing, were excluded from co-occurrence clustering. The table comes from immuneACCESS by way of TCRdb, which keeps in-frame sequences with V and J called. Part of the clones is missing from these tables; in studies checked, under half for an unresolved V gene and the rest for unknown reasons. V and J calls plus clone size are reproduced from that table; the DNA served to infer D and trimming. For this sample there are around 53,000 clones; 80% to 85% appear just once. Together, the top ten hold approximately 1.4% of the sample.

The material sequenced was PBMCs. The chain uses TRBV7-9 and TRBJ2-1; 7 central nucleotides agree with TRBD2. The TCR comes from a man aged 30-40 years in good health and CMV-seronegative. The nucleotide sequence is TGTGCCAGCACCCCAAGCGGGGTTCGGAGGCACAATGAGCAGTTCTTC. Its translation is CASTPSGVRRHNEQFF.